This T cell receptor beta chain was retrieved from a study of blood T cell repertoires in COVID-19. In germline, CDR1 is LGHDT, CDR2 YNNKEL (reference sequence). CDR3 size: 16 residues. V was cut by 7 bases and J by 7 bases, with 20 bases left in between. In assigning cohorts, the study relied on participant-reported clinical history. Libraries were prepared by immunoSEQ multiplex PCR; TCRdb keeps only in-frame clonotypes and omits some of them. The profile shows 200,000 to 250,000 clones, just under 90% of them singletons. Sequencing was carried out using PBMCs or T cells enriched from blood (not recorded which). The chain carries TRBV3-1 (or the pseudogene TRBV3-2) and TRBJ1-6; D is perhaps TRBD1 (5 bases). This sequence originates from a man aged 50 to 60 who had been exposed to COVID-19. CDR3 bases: TGTGCCAGCAAAAACCACCCAGCAGGGAACAATTCACCCCTCCACTTT. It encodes CASKNHPAGNNSPLHF.